Detailed here is one T cell receptor (beta chain). The record originates from a study of blood T cell repertoires in COVID-19. Overall study: Sources were T cells, B-cell-depleted T cells, or PBMCs; the material itself was cDNA or gDNA.

V dropped 8 bases and J dropped 1 base, with 13 bases sitting between them. The CDR3 totals 14 residues. The V gene's germline CDR1 is WNHNN and CDR2 SYGVQD (reference sequence). Original analysis: How many nucleated cells were present was estimated from reference gene primer amplification. Sequenced by immunoSEQ multiplex PCR; TCRdb stores in-frame clones only, minus some. D and trimming come from the DNA, and the V and J calls and clone size come from that table. The data show about 89,000 clones, roughly nine tenths seen once. Input material: peripheral blood. The chain combines TRBV10-1 with TRBJ2-3; D possibly corresponds to TRBD2 (6 bases). The clonotype comes from a male donor with acute or convalescent COVID-19. DNA for the CDR3: TGCGCCAGCCGGCTGGGACTCTGCACAGATACGCAGTATTTT. It codes for CASRLGLCTDTQYF.